This entry lists 8 T cell receptor beta chains sequenced from one sample in a study of cytomegalovirus exposure and HLA in healthy donors. The PCR was carried out with 60 Vbeta primers and 13 Jbeta primers. Assay: immunoSEQ multiplex PCR; the TCRdb copy retains only in-frame clones and omits some. The sample has roughly 61,000 clones, about 90% seen once. The sample taken for sequencing was PBMCs. These TCRs come from a man aged 25 to 40 in good health and CMV-seropositive.

CDR3 nucleotides: TGTGCCAGCAGTTGGCTAGCGGGAGTTCACTCCGAGCAGTACTTC. It encodes CASSWLAGVHSEQYF. The rearrangement joins TRBV25-1 to TRBJ2-7, with 10 positions matching TRBD2. CDR1 MGHDK and CDR2 SYGVNS come from the germline V gene. The CDR3 is 15 residues long. V shed 5 bases, J shed 6 bases, and the junction held 10 bases outside the gene matches.

The CDR3 DNA is TGTGCCAGCAGCTTAAGACTAGCGGGAGCGGGCACAGATACGCAGTATTTT. Its translation: CASSLRLAGAGTDTQYF. V usage is TRBV7-2 and J usage is TRBJ2-3; 12 nucleotides align to TRBD2. The CDR3 is made up of 17 amino acids. Per the germline V gene, CDR1 is SGHTA and CDR2 is FQGNSA. Trimming removed 2 bases from V and 1 base from J; junction bases left unmatched: 4.

The V gene is TRBV28, the J gene TRBJ2-2; 9 positions match TRBD2. The CDR3 consists of 16 residues. The trim removed 3 bases at V and 7 bases at J, leaving 9 bases unmatched. Per the germline V gene, CDR1 is MDHEN and CDR2 is SYDVKM. The CDR3 region is CASSFMAGGLSGELFF. The DNA of the CDR3 is TGTGCCAGCAGTTTTATGGCGGGAGGGCTAAGCGGGGAGCTGTTTTTT.

This clone has a handful of counts. The chain is built from TRBV28 and TRBJ1-2, with D possibly matching TRBD1 (6 bases). The CDR3 sequence is 17 residues long. Germline V gives CDR1 MDHEN, CDR2 SYDVKM. V lost 4 bases and J 5 bases, leaving 23 bases between the germline ends. As DNA, the CDR3 is TGTGCCAGCAGTTCTATCAAAGACAGGATTGGGGTATATGGCTACACCTTC. Residues: CASSSIKDRIGVYGYTF.

The J gene is TRBJ2-7, the V gene TRBV28, with 7 bases matching TRBD2. Germline trimming cut 3 bases from V and 2 bases from J; bases unmatched to any gene: 4. Germline CDR1 MDHEN, CDR2 SYDVKM. This CDR3 contains 14 residues. As DNA, the CDR3 is TGTGCCAGCAGTTTGCGGGAGTGGACCTACGAGCAGTACTTC. As protein: CASSLREWTYEQYF.

The chain couples TRBV27 to TRBJ2-7; D gene ambiguous. The germline V gene has CDR1 MNHEY and CDR2 SMNVEV (reference sequence). The CDR3 length is 14 residues. Trimming took off 2 bases at V and 5 bases at J, with 13 bases between the two ends. Here the CDR3 DNA reads TGTGCCAGCAGTTTAGGAAACAGACCTAACGAGCAGTACTTC. The encoded protein is CASSLGNRPNEQYF.

The genes are TRBV4-1 and TRBJ2-1; D is perhaps TRBD2 (5 bases). This CDR3 has 16 amino acids. Looked up from germline, CDR1 is MGHRA and CDR2 is YSYEKL. V was cut by 4 bases and J by 0 bases, with 13 bases left in between. The CDR3 region has the DNA TGCGCCAGCAGCCTGAGCGGTGGAAGCTCCTACAATGAGCAGTTCTTC. Its translation: CASSLSGGSSYNEQFF.

This clone was observed a few times. This chain uses TRBV18 with TRBJ2-7; weak D call: TRBD1 (6 bases). Per germline, CDR1 KGHSH and CDR2 LQKENI. The CDR3 totals 14 residues. With 4 bases removed from V and 6 bases from J, the gap between germline ends came to 16 bases. CDR3 in amino acids: CASSRAGDVSEQYF. CDR3 nucleotide sequence: TGTGCCAGCTCACGGGCAGGGGATGTCAGCGAGCAGTACTTC.